The 8 T cell receptor beta chains below all came from one sample that was sequenced in a study of T cells in Graves' hyperthyroidism and ophthalmopathy. It was RNA transcripts that yielded the amplified TCR beta CDR3 regions. The HTBI set primed first-round TCR CDR3 RT-PCR. TCRdb reanalysed the multiplex PCR reads using MiXCR and keeps one entry per CDR3 protein. The data contain hundreds of thousands of distinct CDR3 sequences, roughly 21% of them singletons. Sequencing was done on a sample of blood. The origin of the receptors is a man between 40 and 49 years old with Graves' ophthalmopathy.

The V and J genes are TRBV7-3 and TRBJ2-7; 12 nucleotides match TRBD2. This CDR3 region has 14 residues. Germline V lookup: CDR1 SGHTA, CDR2 FQGTGA. The junction had 8 bases not matched to a gene; V was cut back by 5 bases and J by 9 bases. The CDR3 nucleotides are TGTGCCAGCAGCCCGGGGCTAGCGGGAGGGCGGCAGTACTTC. This codes for CASSPGLAGGRQYF.

The chain couples TRBV29-1 to TRBJ2-1, with TRBD2 identical over 7 bases. The CDR3 length is 11 residues. Germline-derived CDR1 and CDR2 are SQVTM and ANQGSEA. V was pared by 7 bases and J by 9 bases, with 6 bases of the junction left unmatched. The CDR3 reads CSAGLGVEQFF. DNA for the CDR3: TGCAGCGCTGGACTAGGTGTTGAGCAGTTCTTC.

This sequence joins TRBV15 and TRBJ1-3, with TRBD1 matching 10 bases. Germline V gene lookup returns CDR1 LNHNV and CDR2 YYDKDF (reference sequence). Germline trimming cut 7 bases from V and 1 base from J; bases unmatched to any gene: 4. This CDR3 has 15 residues. The CDR3 DNA reads TGTGCCACCACCATGGACAGGGGGTCTGGAAACACCATATATTTT. This gives the protein CATTMDRGSGNTIYF.

This clonotype has only a few counts. The chain carries TRBV19 and TRBJ1-1; no reliable D call. The ends were cut back, 5 bases at V and 0 bases at J, with 13 bases in the middle. Germline V gene sequence: CDR1 LNHDA, CDR2 SQIVND (reference sequence). The CDR3 sequence is 15 residues long. CDR3 residues: CASSLHRALNTEAFF. CDR3 nucleotide sequence: TGTGCCAGTAGTTTGCACAGAGCTCTGAACACTGAAGCTTTCTTT.

Many counts were recorded for this clonotype. The DNA of the CDR3 is TGTGCCAGCAGTTCCAGGGGGCCGAGCTCCTACAATGAGCAGTTCTTC. Its translation: CASSSRGPSSYNEQFF. The V gene is TRBV12-3 or TRBV12-4, the J gene TRBJ2-1; 8 nucleotides line up with TRBD1. V was pared by 4 bases and J by 0 bases, with 5 bases of the junction left unmatched. The CDR3 is 16 amino acids.

This chain joins TRBV18 and TRBJ1-4; D gene unclear. The V end was cut by 3 bases, the J end by 0 bases, with 5 bases between. The germline CDR1 and CDR2 sequences are KGHSH and LQKENI. The CDR3 is 14 residues long. CDR3 bases: TGTGCCAGCTCACCGGGAGCAACTAATGAAAAACTGTTTTTT. Amino acids: CASSPGATNEKLFF.

The CDR3 sequence: CASSQESQTGELFF. CDR3 DNA sequence: TGTGCCAGCAGCCAAGAGAGCCAAACCGGGGAGCTGTTTTTT. The chain combines TRBV3-1 with TRBJ2-2; unclear D gene. V lost 0 bases and J lost 5, with 7 bases in between. The CDR3 sequence is 14 residues long. Germline V gene lookup returns CDR1 LGHDT and CDR2 YNNKEL (reference sequence). Drawing the rest from reference TRBV3-1 and TRBJ2-2, the complete variable domain is DTAVSQTPKYLVTQMGNDKSIKCEQNLGHDTMYWYKQDSKKFLKIMFSYNNKELIINETVPNRFSPKSPDKAHLNLHINSLELGDSAVYFCASSQESQTGELFFGEGSRLTVL.

This chain connects TRBV7-2 to TRBJ2-7; D gene uncertain. Trimming took 6 bases from V and 2 from J, leaving 17 bases between them. CDR1 SGHTA and CDR2 FQGNSA come from the germline V gene. This CDR3 is 15 amino acids long. This CDR3 is CASRAEPRGAYEQYF. The CDR3 DNA reads TGTGCCAGCAGAGCCGAACCGCGTGGGGCCTACGAGCAGTACTTC.